Listed here are 21 T cell receptor beta chains from one sample, sequenced in a study of blood T cell repertoires in COVID-19. Some clones are missing from TCRdb's copy, which holds only in-frame ones; the method was immunoSEQ multiplex PCR. The sample holds about 120,000 clones, roughly 84% seen once. Sequencing used PBMCs or T cells enriched from blood (not recorded which). The receptors derive from a woman in her twenties or thirties who had recovered from COVID-19.

This chain links TRBV7-9 with TRBJ1-4, with 10 nucleotides matching TRBD1. CDR1 is SEHNR, CDR2 FQNEAQ, per germline (reference sequence). The CDR3 has 15 amino acids. The trim removed 2 bases at V and 6 bases at J, leaving 3 bases unmatched. The CDR3 loop reads CASSLTGTGDEKLFF. The CDR3, as DNA: TGTGCCAGCAGCTTAACCGGGACAGGGGATGAAAAACTGTTTTTT. Full variable domain (rest looked up from reference TRBV7-9 and TRBJ1-4): DTGVSQNPRHKITKRGQNVTFRCDPISEHNRLYWYRQTLGQGPEFLTYFQNEAQLEKSRLLSDRFSAERPKGSFSTLEIQRTEQGDSAMYLCASSLTGTGDEKLFFGSGTQLSVL.

The chain is built from TRBV2 and TRBJ1-1; 10 nucleotides agree with TRBD1. This CDR3 region has 13 residues. Germline lookup yields CDR1 SNHLY and CDR2 FYNNEI. The J segment lost 2 bases and the V segment lost 10 bases, leaving 4 bases of the junction unmatched. In nucleotides, the CDR3 is TGTGCCACCAGGACAGGGGGAAACACTGAAGCTTTCTTT. Translating it yields CATRTGGNTEAFF.

This chain's CDR3 is CATSRAPGSYEQYF. For the CDR3, the DNA is TGTGCCACCAGCAGAGCGCCCGGGTCCTACGAGCAGTACTTC. This chain uses TRBV15 with TRBJ2-7; D uncertain. Per the germline V gene, CDR1 is LNHNV and CDR2 is YYDKDF (reference sequence). The CDR3 is 14 residues long. V was trimmed by 1 base and J by 1 base, leaving 8 bases between them. Using reference TRBV15 and TRBJ2-7 for the parts outside the CDR3, the full variable domain is DAMVIQNPRYQVTQFGKPVTLSCSQTLNHNVMYWYQQKSSQAPKLLFHYYDKDFNNEADTPDNFQSRRPNTSFCFLDIRSPGLGDTAMYLCATSRAPGSYEQYFGPGTRLTVT.

The rearrangement joins TRBV5-4 to TRBJ2-5; tentative D call: TRBD2 (7 bases). CDR3 length: 16 amino acids. Between the trimmed V and J ends, which lost 3 bases and 5 bases, there was a span of 20 bases. CDR1 and CDR2 (germline): SGHNT, YYREEE (reference sequence). DNA of the CDR3: TGTGCCAGCAGCTCACAACAAGGCGGGGGCCGGGAGACCCAGTACTTC. This codes for CASSSQQGGGRETQYF.

The rearrangement uses TRBV5-4 and TRBJ1-2; perhaps TRBD1 as D (6 bases). From germline, CDR1 is SGHNT and CDR2 YYREEE (reference sequence). Between the trimmed V and J ends, which lost 0 bases and 5 bases, there was a span of 8 bases. This CDR3 has 13 amino acids. Written as DNA, the CDR3 is TGTGCCAGCAGCTTGGACAGGGAGTATGGCTACACCTTC. Translation: CASSLDREYGYTF.

The V and J genes are TRBV29-1 and TRBJ2-1, with D possibly being TRBD1 (5 bases). The germline V gene has CDR1 SQVTM and CDR2 ANQGSEA. V was cut by 7 bases and J by 2 bases, with 9 bases left in between. The length of the CDR3 is 12 residues. The CDR3 sequence is CSAQDTYNEQFF. For the CDR3, the DNA is TGCAGCGCACAGGATACCTACAATGAGCAGTTCTTC.

The chain has TRBV9 and TRBJ2-7; 8 positions match TRBD1. V dropped 4 bases and J dropped 0; count of bases not matched to a gene: 6. Germline V gene lookup returns CDR1 SGDLS and CDR2 YYNGEE. This CDR3 spans 15 amino acids. CDR3 in amino acids: CASSPRDRFSYEQYF. CDR3 DNA: TGTGCCAGCAGCCCCCGGGACAGGTTCTCCTACGAGCAGTACTTC.

V is TRBV11-3 and J is TRBJ1-1, with a tentative D call TRBD1 (5 bases). Looked up from germline, CDR1 is SGHNT and CDR2 is YENEEA. This CDR3 comprises 14 residues. V was pared by 6 bases and J by 2 bases, with 13 bases between. CDR3 residues: CASSIGGPNTEAFF. As DNA, the CDR3 is TGTGCCAGCAGTATCGGGGGACCAAACACTGAAGCTTTCTTT.

The J gene is TRBJ2-7, the V gene TRBV18; D is possibly TRBD2 (6 bases). The CDR3 covers 13 residues. V lost 9 bases, J lost 7 bases, and 19 bases lay in between. Germline V gene data show CDR1 as KGHSH and CDR2 as LQKENI. The CDR3 DNA reads as TGTGCCAGTATGCCGGGACTTGAGAGGGAGCAGTACTTC. Translated: CASMPGLEREQYF.

The chain joins TRBV4-1 to TRBJ1-1, with 8 bases aligning to TRBD1. Germline lookup yields CDR1 MGHRA and CDR2 YSYEKL. With 0 bases clipped from V and 5 bases from J, the junction kept 8 bases outside the gene matches. This CDR3 is built from 16 residues. In DNA form, the CDR3 reads TGCGCCAGCAGCCAAGAGGACAGGGCCTTTTGGACTGAAGCTTTCTTT. This translates into CASSQEDRAFWTEAFF.

V usage is TRBV18 and J usage is TRBJ1-1; TRBD1 aligns across 8 bases. The length of the CDR3 is 17 residues. V was pared by 3 bases and J by 4 bases, with 13 bases of the junction left unmatched. The germline V gene has CDR1 KGHSH and CDR2 LQKENI. CDR3 in DNA: TGTGCCAGCTCACCTTTGACAGGGGCGGTCGGAGGCACTGAAGCTTTCTTT. Its translation is CASSPLTGAVGGTEAFF. Full variable domain (rest looked up from reference TRBV18 and TRBJ1-1): NAGVMQNPRHLVRRRGQEARLRCSPMKGHSHVYWYRQLPEEGLKFMVYLQKENIIDESGMPKERFSAEFPKEGPSILRIQQVVRGDSAAYFCASSPLTGAVGGTEAFFGQGTRLTVV.

The rearrangement links TRBV5-1 to TRBJ1-2; no firm D call. V gave up 7 bases and J gave up 6 bases, with 10 bases separating them. The CDR3 is made up of 11 amino acids. The germline CDR1 and CDR2 sequences are SGHRS and YFSETQ. CDR3 nucleotides: TGCGCCAGCGGCCCCGAGGATGGCTACACCTTC. Its protein is CASGPEDGYTF.

This clone was seen a single time. The rearrangement uses TRBV28 and TRBJ1-2, with 8 bases identical to TRBD1. V shed 5 bases and J 11 bases; nucleotides not matched to a gene: 4. The length of the CDR3 is 11 residues. Germline assignment: CDR1 MDHEN and CDR2 SYDVKM. CDR3 in DNA: TGTGCCAGCAGTACAGGGGGAGGGTACACCTTC. It yields the protein CASSTGGGYTF.

V usage is TRBV3-1 (or the pseudogene TRBV3-2) and J usage is TRBJ2-1; the match to TRBD2 covers 12 bases. Germline CDR1 reads LGHDT; CDR2 reads YNNKEL (reference sequence). The junction had 21 bases not matched to a gene; V was cut back by 4 bases and J by 2 bases. CDR3 length: 22 amino acids. The CDR3 here is CASSPSTSPTSGRWGAYNEQFF. The CDR3 coding sequence is TGTGCCAGCAGCCCCTCGACAAGCCCCACTAGCGGGAGGTGGGGGGCCTACAATGAGCAGTTCTTC.

The chain uses TRBV5-1 and TRBJ2-7, with 7 bases lining up with TRBD1. CDR3 length: 15 amino acids. Germline V CDR1 and CDR2: SGHRS, YFSETQ. V shed 1 base and J 2 bases; nucleotides not matched to a gene: 6. In DNA, the CDR3 is TGCGCCAGCAGCTTGCAACCGGGACAGCCCTACGAGCAGTACTTC. It is translated as CASSLQPGQPYEQYF.

In DNA form, the CDR3 reads TGTGCCAGCAGCGTAGGCTGGGCTAGTGGGGCCACGCCCTACAATGAGCAGTTCTTC. Translating it yields CASSVGWASGATPYNEQFF. This sequence joins TRBV9 and TRBJ2-1; tentatively, D is TRBD1 (5 bases). Germline V gene sequence: CDR1 SGDLS, CDR2 YYNGEE. The germline V and J ends were trimmed by 0 bases and 2 bases, with 21 bases remaining between them. The CDR3 contains 19 residues. Using reference TRBV9 and TRBJ2-1 for the parts outside the CDR3, the full variable domain is DSGVTQTPKHLITATGQRVTLRCSPRSGDLSVYWYQQSLDQGLQFLIQYYNGEERAKGNILERFSAQQFPDLHSELNLSSLELGDSALYFCASSVGWASGATPYNEQFFGPGTRLTVL.

This chain connects TRBV27 to TRBJ1-2, with TRBD1 as a possible D gene (5 bases). Between the trimmed V and J ends, which lost 5 bases and 5 bases, there was a span of 12 bases. From germline, CDR1 is MNHEY and CDR2 SMNVEV (reference sequence). The CDR3 has 13 residues. The CDR3 DNA reads as TGTGCCAGCAGTCCGACAGAAAGATATGGCTACACCTTC. Protein product: CASSPTERYGYTF.

This chain uses TRBV27 with TRBJ1-4; 7 bases line up with TRBD1. Trimming took 6 bases from V and 0 from J; bases not matched to a gene: 4. The CDR3 spans 15 residues. Germline loops: CDR1 MNHEY, CDR2 SMNVEV (reference sequence). This CDR3 is CASRRDRSTNEKLFF. CDR3 nucleotide sequence: TGTGCCAGCAGGAGGGACAGATCAACTAATGAAAAACTGTTTTTT.

J is TRBJ1-2 and V is TRBV6-2 or TRBV6-3, with 7 bases identical to TRBD1. Germline CDR1 reads MNHEY; CDR2 reads SVGEGT. V shed 5 bases and J 5 bases; nucleotides not matched to a gene: 2. The CDR3 covers 12 residues. CDR3 residues: CASSQTGYGYTF. The CDR3 bases are TGTGCCAGCAGTCAGACAGGGTATGGCTACACCTTC.

This sequence joins TRBV4-1 and TRBJ1-2, with D unclear. This CDR3 has 17 amino acids. Germline CDR1 reads MGHRA; CDR2 reads YSYEKL. The germline V and J ends were trimmed by 0 bases and 5 bases, with 19 bases remaining between them. This chain's CDR3 is CASSQEIRRVAPYGYTF. As DNA, the CDR3 is TGCGCCAGCAGCCAAGAAATCCGAAGAGTTGCCCCTTATGGCTACACCTTC.

The chain employs TRBV15 and TRBJ1-2; TRBD1 might be the D (6 bases). The ends were cut back, 3 bases at V and 3 bases at J, with 11 bases in the middle. In germline, CDR1 is LNHNV, CDR2 YYDKDF (reference sequence). This CDR3 is built from 14 residues. CDR3: CATSREGGDYGYTF. CDR3 nucleotide sequence: TGTGCCACCAGCAGGGAGGGGGGGGACTATGGCTACACCTTC. Based on the CDR3 plus reference TRBV15 and TRBJ1-2, the full variable domain is DAMVIQNPRYQVTQFGKPVTLSCSQTLNHNVMYWYQQKSSQAPKLLFHYYDKDFNNEADTPDNFQSRRPNTSFCFLDIRSPGLGDTAMYLCATSREGGDYGYTFGSGTRLTVV.